The T cell receptor (beta chain) under discussion was sequenced for a study of blood T cell repertoires in COVID-19. The protocol was immunoSEQ multiplex PCR, while the TCRdb copy is restricted to in-frame clones and leaves out a portion. Among 150,000 to 200,000 clones, 82% were seen once, and the ten largest hold more than 4%. V dropped 7 bases and J dropped 3; count of bases not matched to a gene: 0. The CDR3 runs to 12 residues. Germline CDR1 is SGDLS and CDR2 is YYNGEE. The chain combines TRBV9 with TRBJ2-2; 7 bases align to TRBD2. Sequencing used PBMCs or T cells enriched from blood (not recorded which). The TCR comes from a woman in her fifties or sixties with acute COVID-19. This chain's CDR3 is CASGRDTGELFF. As DNA, the CDR3 is TGTGCCAGCGGGAGGGACACCGGGGAGCTGTTTTTT.